The TCR beta chain described here comes from a study of cytomegalovirus exposure and HLA in healthy donors. Regarding the study as a whole: A classifier reportedly called cytomegalovirus status with high sensitivity and specificity.

Regarding this clone: Its target is not known.

Trimming took 8 bases from V and 0 from J; bases not matched to a gene: 8. The length of the CDR3 is 15 residues. Per the germline V gene, CDR1 is MNHNS and CDR2 is SASEGT. Primers: 60 Vbeta forward and 13 Jbeta reverse. The data were produced by immunoSEQ multiplex PCR, yet TCRdb's version contains in-frame clones alone and is incomplete. The sample records about 64,000 clones, over 75% being singletons. The specimen sequenced was PBMCs. J is TRBJ2-3 and V is TRBV6-1; TRBD1 matches 7 bases. The sequence derives from a female donor in good health and CMV-seronegative. The CDR3 sequence: CASLRGPLSTDTQYF. In nucleotides, the CDR3 is TGTGCCAGCCTAAGGGGGCCTCTCAGCACAGATACGCAGTATTTT.